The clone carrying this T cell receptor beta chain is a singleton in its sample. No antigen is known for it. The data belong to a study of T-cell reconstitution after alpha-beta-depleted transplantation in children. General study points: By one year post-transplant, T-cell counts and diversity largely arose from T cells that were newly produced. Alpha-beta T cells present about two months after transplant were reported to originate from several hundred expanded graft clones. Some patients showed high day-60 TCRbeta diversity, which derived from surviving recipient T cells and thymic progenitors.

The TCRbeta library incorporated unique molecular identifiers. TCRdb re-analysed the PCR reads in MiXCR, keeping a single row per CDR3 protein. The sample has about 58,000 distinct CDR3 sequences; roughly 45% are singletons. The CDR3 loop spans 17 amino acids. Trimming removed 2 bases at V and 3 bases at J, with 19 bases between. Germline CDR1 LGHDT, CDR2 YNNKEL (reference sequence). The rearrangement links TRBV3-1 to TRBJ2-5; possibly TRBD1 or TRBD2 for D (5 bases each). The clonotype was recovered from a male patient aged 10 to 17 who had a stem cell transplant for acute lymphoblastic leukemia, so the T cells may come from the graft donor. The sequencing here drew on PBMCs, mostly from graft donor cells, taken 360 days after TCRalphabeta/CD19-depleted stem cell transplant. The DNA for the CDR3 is TGTGCCAGCAGCCAAAGTTCGGTCGGGACGGTCAAAGAGACCCAGTACTTC. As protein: CASSQSSVGTVKETQYF.